This TCR beta chain emerged from a study of CD8 T cells in ankylosing spondylitis (dated by TCRdb to 2016 to 2017). About the study as a whole: The study set out to find disease-linked TCR variants by profiling T cell receptor beta repertoires in ankylosing spondylitis patients and healthy donors. The full study cohort comprised 25 or so ankylosing spondylitis patients and some 110 healthy donors. Peripheral blood samples were taken, and synovial fluid was additionally collected from ankylosing spondylitis patients.

The germline V gene gives CDR1 as KGHSH and CDR2 as LQKENI. The CDR3, cysteine through phenylalanine, is 13 amino acids long. Only CDR3 DNA is held: 39 bases, read in frame from base 1. The junction carries 13 bases between V and J, which are trimmed by 3 bases and 10 bases respectively. Findings and caveats that apply to the study as a whole: A TCR beta motif made up of several highly homologous amino acid variants appeared to be characteristic of blood from ankylosing spondylitis patients. Some of the motif variants had been reported before in the synovial fluid and blood of reactive arthritis patients, a finding that suggests common disease-initiation mechanisms. According to the report, matched synovial fluid samples from ankylosing spondylitis patients were significantly enriched for the disease-linked clones. A CD8+ phenotype was shown by the disease-linked clones, which were found at relatively low frequencies in peripheral blood.

Sequencing relied on an Illumina HiSeq 2500. TCR beta libraries were prepared by quantitative 5'-RACE with molecular barcodes. On the authors' methods: A new computational method based on a probabilistic model of VDJ rearrangement was used to identify disease-linked TCR variants. The raw public reads went through TCRdb reprocessing: fastp at Q25, MiXCR clone calling, in-frame beta chains kept. Every CDR3 protein is listed once, alongside the most common genes and DNA of its rows. TCRdb, rather than the study authors, made the V and J calls. This sample has roughly 130,000 distinct CDR3 sequences in its table, and approximately 9.7% of those were observed once. The biggest ten clones account for 2.5% to 4% of the sample. Turning to this clonotype: Its target antigen remains unknown. The record has no base qualities; no much larger clone is one base away.

This clonotype originated in a male donor with ankylosing spondylitis or in good health (not recorded which). Sequencing was carried out using blood, either unsorted or a sorted T cell fraction (not recorded which). The V gene is TRBV18 and the J gene is TRBJ2-1, with no reliable assignment of the D segment. The DNA sequence is TGTGCCAGCTCACCGACCCGTACACACGAGCAGTTCTTC. Its translation reads: CASSPTRTHEQFF. When the CDR3 is completed using the reference TRBV18 and TRBJ2-1 genes on either side, the full variable domain is NAGVMQNPRHLVRRRGQEARLRCSPMKGHSHVYWYRQLPEEGLKFMVYLQKENIIDESGMPKERFSAEFPKEGPSILRIQQVVRGDSAAYFCASSPTRTHEQFFGPGTRLTVL.